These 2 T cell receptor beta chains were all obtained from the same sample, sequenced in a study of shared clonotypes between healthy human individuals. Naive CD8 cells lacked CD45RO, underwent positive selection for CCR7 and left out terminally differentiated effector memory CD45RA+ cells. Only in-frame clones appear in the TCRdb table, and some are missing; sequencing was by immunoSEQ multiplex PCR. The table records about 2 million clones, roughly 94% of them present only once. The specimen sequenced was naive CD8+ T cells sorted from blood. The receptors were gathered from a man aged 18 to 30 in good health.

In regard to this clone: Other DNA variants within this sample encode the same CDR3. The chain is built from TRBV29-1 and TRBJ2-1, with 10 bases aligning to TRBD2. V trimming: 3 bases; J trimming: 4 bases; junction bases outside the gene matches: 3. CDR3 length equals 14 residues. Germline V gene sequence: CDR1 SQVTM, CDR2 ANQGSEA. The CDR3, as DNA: TGCAGCGTTGATAGCGGGGGGCGGTACAATGAGCAGTTCTTC. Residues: CSVDSGGRYNEQFF.

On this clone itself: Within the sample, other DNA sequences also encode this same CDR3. The CDR3 DNA is TGTGCCAGCAGCGTAGGGTCAGGAAGCTCCTACGAGCAGTACTTC. It codes for CASSVGSGSSYEQYF. This sequence joins TRBV9 and TRBJ2-7, with D uncertain. The ends were cut back, 0 bases at V and 0 bases at J, with 10 bases in the middle. The germline gives CDR1 SGDLS, CDR2 YYNGEE. This CDR3 comprises 15 residues.